The T cell receptor beta chain under discussion was sequenced for a study of T cell responses to AZD1222 COVID-19 vaccine. The overall study: Pooled together were second doses at about 4 or about 12 weeks.

TCRdb's table, derived via immunoSEQ multiplex PCR, lists solely in-frame clones and lacks some. The repertoire holds 120,000 to 150,000 clones, with approximately 94% as singletons. The CDR3 totals 15 residues. Deletions cut 5 bases from V and 0 bases from J, with 13 bases between. Germline-derived CDR1 and CDR2 are SGHTA and FQGNSA. Sequencing used peripheral blood, obtained on day 0 of AZD1222 vaccination. The clonotype originates from an adult in good health. The chain is built from TRBV7-2 and TRBJ1-1; weak D call: TRBD1 (6 bases). DNA of the CDR3: TGTGCCAGCAGCATTGGACAGCTCATGAACACTGAAGCTTTCTTT. It codes for CASSIGQLMNTEAFF.